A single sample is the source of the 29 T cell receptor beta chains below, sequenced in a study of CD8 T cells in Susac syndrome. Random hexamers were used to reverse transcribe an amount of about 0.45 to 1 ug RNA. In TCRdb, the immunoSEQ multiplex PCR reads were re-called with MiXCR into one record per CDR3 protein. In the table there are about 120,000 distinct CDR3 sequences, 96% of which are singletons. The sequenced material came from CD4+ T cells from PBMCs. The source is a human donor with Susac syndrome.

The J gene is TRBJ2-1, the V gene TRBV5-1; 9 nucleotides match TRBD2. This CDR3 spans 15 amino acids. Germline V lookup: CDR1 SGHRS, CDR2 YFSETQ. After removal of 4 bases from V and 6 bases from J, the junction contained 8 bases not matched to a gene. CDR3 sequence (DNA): TGCGCCAGCAGCGTCTCCGGGACTAGCATCAATGAGCAGTTCTTC. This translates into CASSVSGTSINEQFF.

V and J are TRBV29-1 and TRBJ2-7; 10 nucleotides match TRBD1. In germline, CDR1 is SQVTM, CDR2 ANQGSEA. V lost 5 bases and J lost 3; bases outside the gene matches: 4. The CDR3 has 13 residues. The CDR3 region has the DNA TGCAGCGTTACTGGACAGGGGGGCTACGAGCAGTACTTC. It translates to CSVTGQGGYEQYF.

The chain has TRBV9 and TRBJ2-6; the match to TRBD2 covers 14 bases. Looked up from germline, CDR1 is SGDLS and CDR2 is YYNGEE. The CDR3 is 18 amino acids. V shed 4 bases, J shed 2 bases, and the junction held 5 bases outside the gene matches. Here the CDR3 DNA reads TGTGCCAGCAGCCTGATGGGACTAGCGGGAGCTGGGGCCAACGTCCTGACTTTC. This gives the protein CASSLMGLAGAGANVLTF.

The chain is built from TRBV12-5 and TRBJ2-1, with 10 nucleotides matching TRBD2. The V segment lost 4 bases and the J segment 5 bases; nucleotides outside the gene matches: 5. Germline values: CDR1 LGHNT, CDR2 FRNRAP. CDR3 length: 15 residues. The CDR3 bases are TGTGCTAGTGGTTCCTTAGGACTAGCGGACAATGAGCAGTTCTTC. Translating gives CASGSLGLADNEQFF.

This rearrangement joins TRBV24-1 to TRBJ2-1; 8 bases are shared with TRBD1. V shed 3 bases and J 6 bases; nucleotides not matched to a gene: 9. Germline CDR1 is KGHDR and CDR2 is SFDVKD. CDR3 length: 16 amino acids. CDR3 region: CATSDPTGGSGNEQFF. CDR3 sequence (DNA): TGTGCCACCAGTGATCCCACAGGGGGTAGTGGCAATGAGCAGTTCTTC.

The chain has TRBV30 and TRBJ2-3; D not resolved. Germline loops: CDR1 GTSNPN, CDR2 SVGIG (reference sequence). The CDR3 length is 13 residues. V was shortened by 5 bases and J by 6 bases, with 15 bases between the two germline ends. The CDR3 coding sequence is TGTGCCTGGGGCCTTCCTGCAAGGGATACGCAGTATTTT. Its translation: CAWGLPARDTQYF.

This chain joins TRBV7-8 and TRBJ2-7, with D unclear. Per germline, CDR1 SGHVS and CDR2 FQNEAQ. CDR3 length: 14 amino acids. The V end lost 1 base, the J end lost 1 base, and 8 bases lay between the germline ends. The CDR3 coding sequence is TGTGCCAGCAGCTTAGTACAGCATTCCTACGAGCAGTACTTC. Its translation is CASSLVQHSYEQYF.

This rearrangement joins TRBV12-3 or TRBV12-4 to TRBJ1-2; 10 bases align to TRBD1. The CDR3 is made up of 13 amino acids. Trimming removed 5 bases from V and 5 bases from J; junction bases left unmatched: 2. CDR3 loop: CASSRTGGYGYTF. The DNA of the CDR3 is TGTGCCAGCAGTCGGACAGGGGGATATGGCTACACCTTC.

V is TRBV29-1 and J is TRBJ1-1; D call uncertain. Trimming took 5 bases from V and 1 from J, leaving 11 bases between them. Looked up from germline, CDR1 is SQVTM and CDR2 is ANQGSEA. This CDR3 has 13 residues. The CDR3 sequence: CSVSETPNTEAFF. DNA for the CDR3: TGCAGCGTTTCAGAGACACCGAACACTGAAGCTTTCTTT.

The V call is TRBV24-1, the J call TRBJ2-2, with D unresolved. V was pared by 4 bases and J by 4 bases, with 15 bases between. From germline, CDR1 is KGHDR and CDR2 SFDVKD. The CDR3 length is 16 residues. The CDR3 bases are TGTGCCACCAGTGACACCGCAGGAAATTCCACCGGGGAGCTGTTTTTT. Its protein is CATSDTAGNSTGELFF.

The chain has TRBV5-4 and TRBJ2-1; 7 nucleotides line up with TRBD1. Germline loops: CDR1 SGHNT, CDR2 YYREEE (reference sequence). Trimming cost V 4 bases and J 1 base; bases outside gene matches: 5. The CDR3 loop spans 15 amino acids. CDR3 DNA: TGTGCCAGCAGCCAAACAGGGGTATCCTACAATGAGCAGTTCTTC. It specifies CASSQTGVSYNEQFF.

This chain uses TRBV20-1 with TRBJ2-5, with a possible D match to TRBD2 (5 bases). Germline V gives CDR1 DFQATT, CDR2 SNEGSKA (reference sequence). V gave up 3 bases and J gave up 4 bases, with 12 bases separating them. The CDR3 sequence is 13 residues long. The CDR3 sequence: CSASGLSGETQYF. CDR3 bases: TGCAGTGCTAGCGGTCTCAGCGGAGAGACCCAGTACTTC.

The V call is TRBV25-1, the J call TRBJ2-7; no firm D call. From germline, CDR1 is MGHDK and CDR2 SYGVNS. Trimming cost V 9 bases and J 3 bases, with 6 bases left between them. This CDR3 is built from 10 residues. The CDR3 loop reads CASSYYEQYF. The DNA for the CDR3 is TGTGCCAGTTCCTACTACGAGCAGTACTTC.

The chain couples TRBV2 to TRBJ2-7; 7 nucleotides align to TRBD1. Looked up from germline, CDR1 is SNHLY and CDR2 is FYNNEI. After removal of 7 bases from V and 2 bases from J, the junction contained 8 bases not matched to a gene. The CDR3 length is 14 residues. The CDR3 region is CASNRDRGAYEQYF. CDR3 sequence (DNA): TGTGCCAGCAACCGGGACAGAGGAGCCTACGAGCAGTACTTC.

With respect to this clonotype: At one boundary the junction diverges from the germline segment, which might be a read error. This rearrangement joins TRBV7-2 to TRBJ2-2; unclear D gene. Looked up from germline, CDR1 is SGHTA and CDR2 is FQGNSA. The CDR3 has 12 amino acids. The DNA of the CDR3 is TGTGCCAGCACCTTAGACACCGGGGAGCTGTTTTTT. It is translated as CASTLDTGELFF. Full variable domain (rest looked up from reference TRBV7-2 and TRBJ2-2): GAGVSQSPSNKVTEKGKDVELRCDPISGHTALYWYRQSLGQGLEFLIYFQGNSAPDKSGLPSDRFSAERTGGSVSTLTIQRTQQEDSAVYLCASTLDTGELFFGEGSRLTVL.

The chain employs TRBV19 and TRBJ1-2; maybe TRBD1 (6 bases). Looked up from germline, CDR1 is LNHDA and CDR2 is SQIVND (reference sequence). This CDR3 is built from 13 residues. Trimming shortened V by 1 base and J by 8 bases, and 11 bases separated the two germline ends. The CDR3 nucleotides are TGTGCCAGTAGTATAGCCCCCGACAGGGGCTACACCTTC. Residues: CASSIAPDRGYTF.

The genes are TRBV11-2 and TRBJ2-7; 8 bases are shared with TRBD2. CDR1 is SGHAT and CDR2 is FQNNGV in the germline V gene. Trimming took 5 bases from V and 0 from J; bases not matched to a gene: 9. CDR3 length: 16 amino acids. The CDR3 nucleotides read TGTGCCAGCAGCGTGTTTGGGACTAGTCTCTCCTACGAGCAGTACTTC. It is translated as CASSVFGTSLSYEQYF.

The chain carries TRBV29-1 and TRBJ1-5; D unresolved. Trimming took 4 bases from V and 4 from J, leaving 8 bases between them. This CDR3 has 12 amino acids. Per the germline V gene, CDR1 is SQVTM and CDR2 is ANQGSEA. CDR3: CSVGGGNQPQHF. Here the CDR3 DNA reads TGCAGCGTTGGAGGTGGGAATCAGCCCCAGCATTTT.

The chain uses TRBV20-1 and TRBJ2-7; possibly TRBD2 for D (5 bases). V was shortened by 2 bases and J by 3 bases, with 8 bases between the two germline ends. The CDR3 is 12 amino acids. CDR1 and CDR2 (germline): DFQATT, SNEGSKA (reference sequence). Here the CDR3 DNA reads TGCAGTGCTAGATTTAGCGACTACGAGCAGTACTTC. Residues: CSARFSDYEQYF.

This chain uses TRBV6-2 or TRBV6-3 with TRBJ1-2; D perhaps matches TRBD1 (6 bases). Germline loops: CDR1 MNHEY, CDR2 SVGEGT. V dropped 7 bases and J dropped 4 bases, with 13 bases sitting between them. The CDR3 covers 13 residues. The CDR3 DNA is TGTGCCAGCAACCACCAGGACAGCTATGGCTACACCTTC. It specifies CASNHQDSYGYTF.

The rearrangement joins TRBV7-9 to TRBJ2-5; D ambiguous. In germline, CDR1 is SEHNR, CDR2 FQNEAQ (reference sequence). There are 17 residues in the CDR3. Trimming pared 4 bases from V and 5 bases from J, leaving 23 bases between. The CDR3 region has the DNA TGTGCCAGCAGCTCCAATCGGGCCGCCGTCGGACCGGAGACCCAGTACTTC. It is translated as CASSSNRAAVGPETQYF.

This chain's CDR3 is CASSLLAGTYNEQFF. CDR3 bases: TGTGCCAGCAGTTTGTTGGCGGGGACTTACAATGAGCAGTTCTTC. This rearrangement joins TRBV12-3 or TRBV12-4 to TRBJ2-1; a possible D gene is TRBD2 (6 bases). This CDR3 comprises 15 residues. V lost 3 bases and J lost 4, with 13 bases in between.

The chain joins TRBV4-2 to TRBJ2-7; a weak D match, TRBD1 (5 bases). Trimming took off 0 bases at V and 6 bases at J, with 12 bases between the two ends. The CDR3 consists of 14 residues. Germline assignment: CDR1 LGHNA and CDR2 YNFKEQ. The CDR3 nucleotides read TGTGCCAGCAGCCAAGATGATTTAAGGGGCGAGCAGTACTTC. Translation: CASSQDDLRGEQYF.

CDR3 in DNA: TGTGCCAGCAGCCTCAGGGGAGCCAAAGAGACCCAGTACTTC. It encodes CASSLRGAKETQYF. The chain employs TRBV6-1 and TRBJ2-5; D perhaps matches TRBD1 (6 bases). V lost 6 bases and J lost 3, with 14 bases in between. Germline V CDR1 and CDR2: MNHNS, SASEGT. The length of the CDR3 is 14 residues.

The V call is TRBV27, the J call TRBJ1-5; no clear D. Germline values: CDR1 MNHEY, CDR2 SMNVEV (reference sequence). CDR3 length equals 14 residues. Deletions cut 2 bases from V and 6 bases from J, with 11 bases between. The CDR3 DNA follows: TGTGCCAGCAGTTTAGGCCGGGTGGGTCAGCCCCAGCATTTT. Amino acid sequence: CASSLGRVGQPQHF.

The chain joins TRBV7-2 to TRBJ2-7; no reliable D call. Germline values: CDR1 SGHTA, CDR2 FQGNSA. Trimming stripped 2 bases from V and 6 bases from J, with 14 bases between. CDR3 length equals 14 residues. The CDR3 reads CASSLSRQRSEQYF. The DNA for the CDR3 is TGTGCCAGCAGCTTAAGCCGTCAGCGCTCCGAGCAGTACTTC.

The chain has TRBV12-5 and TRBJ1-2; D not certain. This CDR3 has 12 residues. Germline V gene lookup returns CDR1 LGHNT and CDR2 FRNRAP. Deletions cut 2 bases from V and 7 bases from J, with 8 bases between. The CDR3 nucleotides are TGTGCTAGTGGTTTGTTTGGGGTTGGCTACACCTTC. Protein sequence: CASGLFGVGYTF.

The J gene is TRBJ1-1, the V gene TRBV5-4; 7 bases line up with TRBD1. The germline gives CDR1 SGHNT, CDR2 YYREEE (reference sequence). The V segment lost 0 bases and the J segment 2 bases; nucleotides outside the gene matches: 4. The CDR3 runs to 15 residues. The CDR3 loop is CASSLGGTDNTEAFF. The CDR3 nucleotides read TGTGCCAGCAGCTTGGGTGGGACAGACAACACTGAAGCTTTCTTT.

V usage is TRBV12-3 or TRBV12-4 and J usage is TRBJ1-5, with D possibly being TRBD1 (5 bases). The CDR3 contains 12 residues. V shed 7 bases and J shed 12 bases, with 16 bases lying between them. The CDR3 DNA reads TGTGCCAGCACCTTGGGACCCGGGGTCCAGCATTTT. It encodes CASTLGPGVQHF.